The next 31 T cell receptor beta chains were all read from a single sample in a study of T cells in Graves' hyperthyroidism and ophthalmopathy. The source material, RNA transcripts, was used to amplify TCR beta CDR3 regions. When the TCR CDR3 underwent first-round RT-PCR, the HTBI primer set was used. TCRdb re-called the multiplex PCR reads through MiXCR, storing one row per CDR3 protein. The data contain around 350,000 distinct CDR3 sequences, approximately 25% of them singletons. Sequenced input: blood. The origin of the receptors is a man aged 50 to 60 with Graves' hyperthyroidism.

As to this clonotype: At one end the junction does not follow the germline gene, possibly because of a read error. The J gene is TRBJ2-1, the V gene TRBV7-2, with TRBD1 matching over 8 bases. Per germline, CDR1 SGHTA and CDR2 FQGNSA. The CDR3 loop spans 15 amino acids. As DNA, the CDR3 is TGCGCCAGCAGAGAAACAGGGGGGTCCTACAATGAGCAGTTCTTC. The encoded protein is CASRETGGSYNEQFF.

This clonotype has a count of ten or more. The V call is TRBV2, the J call TRBJ1-1; D unresolved. The CDR3 is 14 amino acids. Germline CDR1 SNHLY, CDR2 FYNNEI. V was cut by 6 bases and J by 0 bases, with 11 bases left in between. CDR3 in amino acids: CASRVQRVNTEAFF. The CDR3, as DNA: TGTGCCAGCAGGGTACAGCGGGTGAACACTGAAGCTTTCTTT. Variable domain in full (rest from reference TRBV2 and TRBJ1-1): EPEVTQTPSHQVTQMGQEVILRCVPISNHLYFYWYRQILGQKVEFLVSFYNNEISEKSEIFDDQFSVERPDGSNFTLKIRSTKLEDSAMYFCASRVQRVNTEAFFGQGTRLTVV.

Points on this clonotype: At one end, the junction sequence differs from germline, possibly due to a read error. This chain joins TRBV5-1 and TRBJ2-7; TRBD2 agrees at 8 bases. The CDR3 consists of 17 residues. Germline CDR1 reads SGHRS; CDR2 reads YFSETQ. The CDR3 sequence is CASSPLYERESSYEQYF. CDR3 nucleotides: TGTGCCAGCAGCCCCCTCTATGAGCGGGAGAGTTCCTACGAGCAGTACTTC.

This chain links TRBV6-1 with TRBJ2-7, with a tentative D call TRBD2 (6 bases). V gave up 6 bases and J gave up 2 bases, with 14 bases separating them. Germline V gene sequence: CDR1 MNHNS, CDR2 SASEGT. CDR3 length: 14 amino acids. CDR3 in DNA: TGTGCCAGCAGCTCCGGGACTGAGACCTACGAGCAGTACTTC. Its protein is CASSSGTETYEQYF.

The rearrangement uses TRBV6-5 and TRBJ1-2; no definite D call. The CDR3 sequence is 16 residues long. Trimming stripped 0 bases from V and 8 bases from J, with 19 bases between. Germline V lookup: CDR1 MNHEY, CDR2 SVGAGI. CDR3 amino acids: CASSYSTTSGVVGYTF. The CDR3 DNA follows: TGTGCCAGCAGTTACTCAACCACGTCAGGTGTTGTCGGCTACACCTTC.

This chain connects TRBV4-1 to TRBJ2-2, with 8 bases aligning to TRBD2. The CDR3 extends over 15 amino acids. V lost 7 bases, J lost 1 base, and 5 bases stayed unmatched. CDR1 is MGHRA and CDR2 is YSYEKL in the germline V gene. The CDR3 here is CASKAGALNTGELFF. The CDR3 DNA reads TGCGCCAGCAAAGCGGGAGCATTGAACACCGGGGAGCTGTTTTTT.

This clonotype was recorded at least ten times. The J gene is TRBJ2-7, the V gene TRBV9; 7 bases align to TRBD2. The CDR3 is 16 amino acids. The junction had 16 bases not matched to a gene; V was cut back by 4 bases and J by 6 bases. CDR1 is SGDLS and CDR2 is YYNGEE in the germline V gene. CDR3 in amino acids: CASSLSGGAGAGEQYF. Here the CDR3 DNA reads TGTGCCAGCAGCCTCTCGGGGGGAGCGGGCGCTGGCGAGCAGTACTTC. Looking up the rest from reference TRBV9 and TRBJ2-7 gives the full variable domain: DSGVTQTPKHLITATGQRVTLRCSPRSGDLSVYWYQQSLDQGLQFLIQYYNGEERAKGNILERFSAQQFPDLHSELNLSSLELGDSALYFCASSLSGGAGAGEQYFGPGTRLTVT.

This clonotype has only a few counts. One end of the junction varies from germline; a read error may be responsible. V gene TRBV27 combines with J gene TRBJ2-3; D ambiguous. The CDR3 runs 14 residues. Germline V gives CDR1 MNHEY, CDR2 SMNVEV (reference sequence). The CDR3 loop reads CASSPWVGTDTQCF. The CDR3 DNA is TGTGCCAGCAGCCCCTGGGTTGGCACAGATACGCAGTGTTTT.

This clonotype was observed many times. J is TRBJ2-5 and V is TRBV28, with 9 bases aligning to TRBD1. Looked up from germline, CDR1 is MDHEN and CDR2 is SYDVKM. The CDR3 runs to 15 residues. Losses at the gene ends were 4 bases for V and 4 bases for J; bases not matched to a gene: 7. For the CDR3, the DNA is TGTGCCAGCAGTTCTAGACAGGGGGAACGAGAGACCCAGTACTTC. Translated: CASSSRQGERETQYF.

The rearrangement joins TRBV27 to TRBJ1-5; TRBD1 might be the D (5 bases). In germline, CDR1 is MNHEY, CDR2 SMNVEV (reference sequence). V gave up 2 bases and J gave up 4 bases, with 12 bases separating them. The CDR3 runs to 15 residues. The CDR3 coding sequence is TGTGCCAGCAGTTTACCAGGGAGCCCTAATCAGCCCCAGCATTTT. It encodes CASSLPGSPNQPQHF.

This chain uses TRBV4-2 with TRBJ2-7; 8 bases fit TRBD1. The CDR3 has 17 residues. The V gene's germline CDR1 is LGHNA and CDR2 YNFKEQ. V was clipped by 0 bases and J by 5 bases; unmatched bases: 12. For the CDR3, the DNA is TGTGCCAGCAGCCAAGAACACCGCCGGACAGGGAGAGACGAGCAGTACTTC. Its translation is CASSQEHRRTGRDEQYF.

The chain uses TRBV24-1 and TRBJ2-1, with TRBD1 identical over 12 bases. Germline V gives CDR1 KGHDR, CDR2 SFDVKD. CDR3 length equals 16 residues. Trimming cost V 5 bases and J 10 bases; bases outside gene matches: 11. The CDR3 protein is CATSALSGQGAEEQFF. CDR3 in DNA: TGTGCCACCAGTGCCCTCTCGGGACAGGGGGCTGAAGAGCAGTTCTTC.

V is TRBV20-1 and J is TRBJ2-1; 14 nucleotides line up with TRBD2. The V gene's germline CDR1 is DFQATT and CDR2 SNEGSKA (reference sequence). The CDR3 loop spans 18 amino acids. V shed 7 bases, J shed 3 bases, and the junction held 14 bases outside the gene matches. In nucleotides, the CDR3 is TGCAGTGTGGAACGAGGGACTAGCGGGGGAGGGATCTACAATGAGCAGTTCTTC. Translation: CSVERGTSGGGIYNEQFF.

This clonotype was recorded a few times. The chain joins TRBV2 to TRBJ2-5, with a weak D call TRBD1 (5 bases). CDR3 length: 11 residues. Germline CDR1 and CDR2: SNHLY and FYNNEI. The V end was cut by 6 bases, the J end by 10 bases, with 12 bases between. The CDR3 here is CASRYRSDQYF. CDR3 bases: TGTGCCAGCAGATACAGGTCCGACCAGTACTTC.

Only a few counts were recorded for this clonotype. The rearrangement links TRBV6-1 to TRBJ1-3; D is uncertain. V was pared by 4 bases and J by 4 bases, with 11 bases between. In germline, CDR1 is MNHNS, CDR2 SASEGT. CDR3 length: 14 amino acids. The CDR3 DNA is TGTGCCAGCAGTGCGACGGTAAAAGGAAACACCATATATTTT. It specifies CASSATVKGNTIYF.

This clonotype was seen a handful of times. This rearrangement joins TRBV2 to TRBJ1-2, with D unclear. CDR1 is SNHLY and CDR2 is FYNNEI in the germline V gene. The CDR3 contains 15 residues. V lost 2 bases, J lost 2 bases, and 12 bases lay in between. CDR3 protein: CASSESLFGNYGYTF. CDR3 DNA: TGTGCCAGCAGTGAATCCCTTTTCGGCAACTATGGCTACACCTTC.

This clonotype was picked up a small number of times. The chain links TRBV2 to TRBJ2-3; 10 bases line up with TRBD1. The CDR3 runs to 16 residues. Germline lookup yields CDR1 SNHLY and CDR2 FYNNEI. V was pared by 8 bases and J by 1 base, with 9 bases of the junction left unmatched. CDR3 in DNA: TGTGCCAGCCGACAGGGGGCGCTGGTCCGCACAGATACGCAGTATTTT. Protein product: CASRQGALVRTDTQYF.

This clonotype appeared many times. The J gene is TRBJ2-7, the V gene TRBV7-9; D unresolved. With 3 bases removed from V and 2 bases from J, the gap between germline ends came to 5 bases. Germline CDR1 is SEHNR and CDR2 is FQNEAQ (reference sequence). The CDR3 is made up of 12 amino acids. CDR3 sequence: CASSFQAYEQYF. The DNA for the CDR3 is TGTGCCAGCAGCTTTCAAGCCTACGAGCAGTACTTC.

This clonotype appeared many times. One end of the junction varies from germline; a read error may be responsible. This chain uses TRBV6-1 with TRBJ1-1, with 8 bases fitting TRBD1. The CDR3 length is 13 residues. CDR1 and CDR2 (germline): MNHNS, SASEGT. Written as DNA, the CDR3 is TGCGCCAGCCGACAGGGGCTTAACACTGAAGCTTTCTTT. As protein: CASRQGLNTEAFF.

This clonotype was seen only a few times. The chain is built from TRBV19 and TRBJ1-1; no clear D gene. The V and J ends lost 1 base and 0 bases respectively, with 15 bases between them. The CDR3 consists of 17 residues. Per germline, CDR1 LNHDA and CDR2 SQIVND (reference sequence). The CDR3 region is CASSIARRGGMNTEAFF. CDR3 DNA: TGTGCCAGTAGTATAGCTCGTCGGGGAGGCATGAACACTGAAGCTTTCTTT.

This clonotype showed up just a few times. The chain links TRBV9 to TRBJ2-7; 9 bases are a match to TRBD2. The germline V gene encodes CDR1 SGDLS and CDR2 YYNGEE. V shed 0 bases and J 0 bases; nucleotides not matched to a gene: 1. The CDR3 runs to 15 residues. For the CDR3, the DNA is TGTGCCAGCAGCGTAGGACTAGCGGCCTCCTACGAGCAGTACTTC. Translating it yields CASSVGLAASYEQYF.

This clonotype was counted only a few times. The chain couples TRBV4-1 to TRBJ1-1; D remains unclear. The V end lost 4 bases, the J end lost 3 bases, and 15 bases lay between the germline ends. The CDR3 runs 15 residues. Germline CDR1 reads MGHRA; CDR2 reads YSYEKL. The CDR3 nucleotides are TGCGCCAGCAGCCCAGGACTGGGGTGGGACACTGAAGCTTTCTTT. Protein: CASSPGLGWDTEAFF.

This clonotype was observed at least ten times. The chain links TRBV20-1 to TRBJ1-5; perhaps TRBD1 as D (5 bases). This CDR3 contains 17 residues. The ends were cut back, 1 base at V and 0 bases at J, with 16 bases in the middle. Germline V gene sequence: CDR1 DFQATT, CDR2 SNEGSKA (reference sequence). CDR3 nucleotide sequence: TGCAGTGCTAGAGTTGGGGATGGACAAGCTAGCAATCAGCCCCAGCATTTT. This sequence encodes CSARVGDGQASNQPQHF.

This clonotype was found once. The chain uses TRBV7-9 and TRBJ2-7; D may be TRBD2 (5 bases). CDR1 and CDR2 from the germline V gene are SEHNR and FQNEAQ (reference sequence). This CDR3 spans 14 amino acids. The V and J ends lost 1 base and 5 bases respectively, with 12 bases between them. The CDR3 DNA is TGTGCCAGCAGCTTAGATCTGGGAGCTAACGAGCAGTACTTC. This translates into CASSLDLGANEQYF.

The chain employs TRBV19 and TRBJ2-7; D is perhaps TRBD1 (7 bases). CDR1 LNHDA and CDR2 SQIVND come from the germline V gene (reference sequence). V lost 4 bases to trimming and J lost 3 bases, with 16 bases between them. There are 15 residues in the CDR3. CDR3 bases: TGTGCCAGTAGTAGCCACAGGGGAGGTAACTACGAGCAGTACTTC. It codes for CASSSHRGGNYEQYF.

There are many counts of this clonotype. The rearrangement links TRBV3-1 to TRBJ2-1; 10 bases align to TRBD2. CDR1 and CDR2 (germline): LGHDT, YNNKEL (reference sequence). After removal of 8 bases from V and 3 bases from J, the junction contained 7 bases not matched to a gene. This CDR3 is built from 15 residues. The CDR3 loop is CASGLAGEIYNEQFF. CDR3 coding DNA: TGTGCCAGCGGGCTAGCGGGAGAAATCTACAATGAGCAGTTCTTC.

This clonotype has just a few counts. The chain employs TRBV29-1 and TRBJ2-7, with D perhaps matching TRBD1 or TRBD2 (5 bases each). Trimming pared 4 bases from V and 6 bases from J, leaving 19 bases between. The CDR3 runs to 14 residues. Germline V gene lookup returns CDR1 SQVTM and CDR2 ANQGSEA. The CDR3 DNA reads as TGCAGCGTTGCTCGCCAAACCCGGGACGGCGAGCAGTACTTC. Translated, it gives CSVARQTRDGEQYF.

The chain has TRBV6-1 and TRBJ1-1; D is unresolved. From germline, CDR1 is MNHNS and CDR2 SASEGT. Trimming pared 5 bases from V and 7 bases from J, leaving 11 bases between. CDR3 length: 12 amino acids. The CDR3 protein is CASSCPQCEAFF. CDR3 coding DNA: TGTGCCAGCAGTTGCCCCCAATGTGAAGCTTTCTTT.

Details on this clonotype: A much larger clonotype is one base distant, so this may be a read error. CDR3 sequence reads: CASSLDTWGEAFF. CDR3 coding DNA: TGTGCCAGCAGCTTAGATACGTGGGGGGAAGCTTTCTTT. V usage is TRBV7-2 and J usage is TRBJ1-1; tentatively, D is TRBD1 (5 bases). V was pared by 1 base and J by 8 bases, with 11 bases between. This CDR3 is 13 amino acids long. Looked up from germline, CDR1 is SGHTA and CDR2 is FQGNSA.

This clonotype came up many times. The chain employs TRBV2 and TRBJ2-7; D might be TRBD1 (5 bases). This CDR3 region has 18 residues. CDR1 is SNHLY, CDR2 FYNNEI, per germline. V lost 4 bases and J lost 0, with 22 bases in between. The DNA for the CDR3 is TGTGCCAGCAGTGTGCACAGGTGGTGGGCTGGTAGCTCCTACGAGCAGTACTTC. It translates to CASSVHRWWAGSSYEQYF.

Ten or more counts support this clonotype. The chain employs TRBV7-8 and TRBJ2-7; TRBD2 is a possible D gene (5 bases). Germline V gene sequence: CDR1 SGHVS, CDR2 FQNEAQ. The CDR3 loop spans 14 amino acids. V shed 5 bases and J shed 6 bases, with 17 bases lying between them. The CDR3 DNA sequence: TGTGCCAGCAGCAACCGAGAGGGTCTTTCCGAGCAGTACTTC. This gives the protein CASSNREGLSEQYF.